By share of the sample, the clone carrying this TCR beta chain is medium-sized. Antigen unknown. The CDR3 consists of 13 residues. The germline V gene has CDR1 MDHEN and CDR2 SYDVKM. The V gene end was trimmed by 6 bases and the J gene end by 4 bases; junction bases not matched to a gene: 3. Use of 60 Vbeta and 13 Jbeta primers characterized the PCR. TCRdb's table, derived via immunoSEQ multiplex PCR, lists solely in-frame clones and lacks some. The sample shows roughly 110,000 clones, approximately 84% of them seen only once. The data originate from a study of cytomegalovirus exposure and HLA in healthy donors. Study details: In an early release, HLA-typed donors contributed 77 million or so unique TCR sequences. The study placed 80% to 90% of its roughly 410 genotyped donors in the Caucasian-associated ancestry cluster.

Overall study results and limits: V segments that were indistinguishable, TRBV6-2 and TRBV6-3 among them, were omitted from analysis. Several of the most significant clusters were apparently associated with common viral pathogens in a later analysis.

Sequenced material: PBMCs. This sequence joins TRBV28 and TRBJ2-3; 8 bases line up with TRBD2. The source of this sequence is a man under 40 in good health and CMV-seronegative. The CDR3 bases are TGTGCCAGCAGCATGACTAGCGCAGATACGCAGTATTTT. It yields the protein CASSMTSADTQYF. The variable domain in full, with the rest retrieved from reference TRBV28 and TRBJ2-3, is DVKVTQSSRYLVKRTGEKVFLECVQDMDHENMFWYRQDPGLGLRLIYFSYDVKMKEKGDIPEGYSVSREKKERFSLILESASTNQTSMYLCASSMTSADTQYFGPGTRLTVL.